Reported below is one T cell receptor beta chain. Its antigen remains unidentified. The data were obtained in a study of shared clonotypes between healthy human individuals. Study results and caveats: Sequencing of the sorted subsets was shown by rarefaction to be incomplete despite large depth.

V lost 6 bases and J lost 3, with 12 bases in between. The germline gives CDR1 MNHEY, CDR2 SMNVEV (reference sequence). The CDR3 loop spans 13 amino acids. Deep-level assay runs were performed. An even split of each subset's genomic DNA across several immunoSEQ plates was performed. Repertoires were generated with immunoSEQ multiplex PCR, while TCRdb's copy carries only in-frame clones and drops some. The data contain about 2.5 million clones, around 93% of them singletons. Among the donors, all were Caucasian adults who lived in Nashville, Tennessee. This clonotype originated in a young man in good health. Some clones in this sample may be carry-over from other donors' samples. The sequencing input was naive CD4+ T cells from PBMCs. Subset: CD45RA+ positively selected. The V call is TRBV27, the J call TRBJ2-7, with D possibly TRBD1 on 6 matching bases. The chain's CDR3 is CASSRGVFYEQYF. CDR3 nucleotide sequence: TGTGCCAGCAGCAGGGGTGTTTTCTACGAGCAGTACTTC.